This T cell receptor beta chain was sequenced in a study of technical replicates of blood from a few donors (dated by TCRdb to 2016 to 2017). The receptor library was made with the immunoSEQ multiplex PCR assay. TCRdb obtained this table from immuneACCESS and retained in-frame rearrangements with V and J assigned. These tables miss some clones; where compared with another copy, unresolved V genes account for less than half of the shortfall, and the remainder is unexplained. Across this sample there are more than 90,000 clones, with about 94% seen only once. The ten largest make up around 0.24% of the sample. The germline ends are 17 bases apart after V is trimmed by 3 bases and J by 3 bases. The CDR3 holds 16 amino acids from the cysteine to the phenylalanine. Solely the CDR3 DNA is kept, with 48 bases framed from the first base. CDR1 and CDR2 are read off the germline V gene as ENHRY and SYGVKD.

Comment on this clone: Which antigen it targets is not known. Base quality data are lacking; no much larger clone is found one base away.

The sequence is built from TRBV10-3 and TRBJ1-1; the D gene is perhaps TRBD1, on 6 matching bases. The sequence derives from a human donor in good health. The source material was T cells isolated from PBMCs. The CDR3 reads CAISEIQQGGYTEAFF. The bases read TGTGCCATCAGTGAAATCCAACAGGGTGGGTACACTGAAGCTTTCTTT.